A selection of T cell receptor beta chains follows, all from one sample in a study of CD8 T cells in Susac syndrome. Each CDR3 protein gets one entry after TCRdb re-called the immunoSEQ multiplex PCR reads with MiXCR. The table has 180,000 or so distinct CDR3 sequences, 95% seen once. Specimen: CD4+ T cells from PBMCs. The receptors here all came from a human donor with multiple sclerosis. CDR3s include the opening cysteine and the closing phenylalanine or tryptophan. D genes are given only for firm matches. Rows give clone size only sometimes, using once, few, many, or a class for an expanded clone.

>NA|TRBD1|TRBJ1-2|TRBV3-1
CASSQTGAYGYTF
TGTGCCAGCAGCCAAACAGGGGCGTATGGCTACACCTTC
>NA|NA|TRBJ2-5|TRBV3-1
CASSHRAGQETQYF
TGTGCCAGCAGCCATAGGGCCGGTCAAGAGACCCAGTACTTC
>once|NA|TRBJ1-1|TRBV30
CAWSQTTEAFF
TGTGCCTGGAGCCAGACCACTGAAGCTTTCTTT
>NA|NA|TRBJ2-3|TRBV7-2
CASSLDRPFRDTQYF
TGTGCCAGCAGCTTAGACAGGCCCTTTAGGGATACGCAGTATTTT
>NA|TRBD2|TRBJ2-3|TRBV5-6
CASSFGTSIGTQYF
TGTGCCAGCAGCTTTGGGACTAGCATTGGTACGCAGTATTTT
>NA|NA|TRBJ1-2|TRBV6-4
CASSVDSRSYGYTF
TGTGCCAGCAGTGTCGACTCTCGTTCCTATGGCTACACCTTC
>NA|NA|TRBJ2-1|TRBV12-3/TRBV12-4
CASTFTRISLGESGEQFF
TGTGCCAGCACCTTCACCCGTATAAGTTTGGGGGAATCGGGTGAGCAGTTCTTC
>NA|TRBD1|TRBJ2-4|TRBV20-1
CSARGQGGNIQYF
TGCAGTGCTAGAGGACAGGGTGGAAACATTCAGTACTTC
>NA|TRBD1|TRBJ2-5|TRBV7-2
CASRQGFLETQYF
TGTGCCTCTAGACAGGGGTTTTTGGAGACCCAGTACTTC
>NA|TRBD2|TRBJ2-1|TRBV20-1
CSALLASPISASF
TGCAGTGCCCTACTAGCGTCACCCATCTCAGCGTCTTTC
>NA|NA|TRBJ1-1|TRBV7-2
CASSLRQATTEAFF
TGTGCCAGCAGCTTAAGGCAGGCCACGACTGAAGCTTTCTTT
>NA|NA|TRBJ1-4|TRBV7-6
CASRSAATNEKLFF
TGTGCCAGCAGGTCGGCAGCAACTAATGAAAAACTGTTTTTT
>NA|NA|TRBJ2-7|TRBV2
CASLTYLAEQYF
TGTGCCAGCCTAACATATCTGGCCGAGCAGTACTTC
>once|NA|TRBJ1-1|TRBV6-2/TRBV6-3
CASSYETTDEAFF
TGTGCCAGCAGTTATGAGACGACTGATGAAGCTTTCTTT
>once|NA|TRBJ2-5|TRBV20-1
CSVLGNSQETQYF
TGCAGCGTCCTGGGGAACAGCCAAGAGACCCAGTACTTC
>NA|NA|TRBJ2-6|TRBV5-4
CASSHQANVLTF
TGTGCCAGCAGCCATCAGGCCAACGTCCTGACTTTC
>NA|NA|TRBJ2-2|TRBV4-1
CASSHPTGELFF
TGCGCCAGCAGCCACCCGACTGGGGAGCTGTTTTTT
>once|NA|TRBJ1-6|TRBV30
CAGASSYNSPLHF
TGTGCCGGGGCTAGCTCCTATAATTCACCCCTCCACTTT
>NA|TRBD1|TRBJ1-1|TRBV25-1
CASSGDRGTEAFF
TGTGCCAGCAGTGGGGACAGGGGCACTGAAGCTTTCTTT
>once|NA|TRBJ1-1|TRBV29-1
CSVVQGNTEAFF
TGCAGCGTTGTACAGGGGAACACTGAAGCTTTCTTT
>NA|TRBD1|TRBJ1-4|TRBV5-4
CASSYRGNEKLFF
TGTGCCAGCAGCTACAGGGGGAATGAAAAACTGTTTTTT
>NA|NA|TRBJ1-3|TRBV30
CAWSFRDLRDTIYF
TGTGCCTGGAGTTTTAGAGACCTACGCGACACCATATATTTT
>few|NA|TRBJ2-7|TRBV6-6
CASSSGTSYEQYF
TGTGCCAGCAGTTCCGGGACATCCTACGAGCAGTACTTC
>NA|NA|TRBJ2-1|TRBV20-1
CSASRSNNYNEQFF
TGCAGTGCTAGTCGGTCTAATAATTACAATGAGCAGTTCTTC
>NA|NA|TRBJ2-5|TRBV29-1
CSVDPPAWRTETQYF
TGCAGCGTTGATCCCCCGGCCTGGAGGACGGAGACCCAGTACTTC
>NA|NA|TRBJ2-2|TRBV9
CASSPLSRRSGELFF
TGTGCCAGCAGCCCCCTGAGCAGGCGGTCCGGGGAGCTGTTTTTT
>NA|NA|TRBJ1-5|TRBV20-1
CSASEDNSNQPQHF
TGCAGTGCTAGTGAAGATAATAGCAATCAGCCCCAGCATTTT
>NA|TRBD2|TRBJ2-3|TRBV20-1
CSARPPSSGGDLDTQYF
TGCAGTGCTAGGCCCCCTTCTAGCGGGGGGGATTTAGATACGCAGTATTTT
>NA|NA|TRBJ2-1|TRBV12-3/TRBV12-4
CASTRDTNNEQFF
TGTGCCAGCACCCGGGACACGAACAATGAGCAGTTCTTC